A selection of T cell receptor beta chains follows, all from one sample in a study of blood T cell repertoires in COVID-19. Assay used: immunoSEQ multiplex PCR; TCRdb lists only in-frame clones, some missing. The profile covers roughly 260,000 clones, with approximately 86% appearing a single time and approximately 9.8% taken by the ten largest. Sequenced material: peripheral blood. These receptors came from a man aged 40-50 years who had recovered from COVID-19. Both conserved end residues are part of each CDR3. The D gene is left open where the match is weak. Part of the rows lack a size; the others show once, few, many or a class for expanded clones.

abundance: NA; d_gene: TRBD1; v_gene: TRBV9; len: 17; j_gene: TRBJ2-2; CDR3nt: TGTGCCAGCAGCGTTGGCCTTAGGACAGGGATAGCCGGGGAGCTGTTTTTT; CDR3aa: CASSVGLRTGIAGELFF
abundance: NA; d_gene: TRBD2; v_gene: TRBV4-3; len: 17; j_gene: TRBJ2-6; CDR3nt: TGCGCCAGCAGCCAAGCCCCAGGCGGGAGGGGGGCCAACGTCCTGACTTTC; CDR3aa: CASSQAPGGRGANVLTF
abundance: NA; d_gene: NA; v_gene: TRBV6-2/TRBV6-3; len: 12; j_gene: TRBJ2-5; CDR3nt: TGTGCCAGCAGTCCACAAATCGCGACCCAGTACTTC; CDR3aa: CASSPQIATQYF
abundance: NA; d_gene: TRBD2; v_gene: TRBV12-3/TRBV12-4; len: 13; j_gene: TRBJ2-3; CDR3nt: TGTGCCAGCTCAGTAGCGGGGGGTCGGACGCAGTATTTT; CDR3aa: CASSVAGGRTQYF
abundance: NA; d_gene: NA; v_gene: TRBV5-6; len: 13; j_gene: TRBJ2-7; CDR3nt: TGTGCCAGCAGCCAGGATTTCTTGCTGGAGCAGTACTTC; CDR3aa: CASSQDFLLEQYF
abundance: NA; d_gene: NA; v_gene: TRBV13; len: 18; j_gene: TRBJ2-1; CDR3nt: TGTGCCAGCAGCTTAGGCGGAAACGGGGGGCCGGACTACAATGAGCAGTTCTTC; CDR3aa: CASSLGGNGGPDYNEQFF
abundance: NA; d_gene: TRBD2; v_gene: TRBV30; len: 17; j_gene: TRBJ2-3; CDR3nt: TGTGCCTGGTCCCGTTGGACTAGCGGGTCCCTAACAGATACGCAGTATTTT; CDR3aa: CAWSRWTSGSLTDTQYF
abundance: NA; d_gene: NA; v_gene: TRBV11-2; len: 14; j_gene: TRBJ1-1; CDR3nt: TGTGCCAGCAGCTTAAACAGGGCTCCCACTGAAGCTTTCTTT; CDR3aa: CASSLNRAPTEAFF
abundance: NA; d_gene: NA; v_gene: TRBV7-9; len: 14; j_gene: TRBJ2-5; CDR3nt: TGTGCCAGCAGCCCACGGGGGAGGTCGGAGACCCAGTACTTC; CDR3aa: CASSPRGRSETQYF
abundance: NA; d_gene: NA; v_gene: TRBV18; len: 13; j_gene: TRBJ2-2; CDR3nt: TGTGCCAGCTCACCGATCGGCACCGGGGAGCTGTTTTTT; CDR3aa: CASSPIGTGELFF
abundance: NA; d_gene: NA; v_gene: TRBV19; len: 15; j_gene: TRBJ1-5; CDR3nt: TGTGCCAGTAGTATTGCGGGGTTAAGCAATCAGCCCCAGCATTTT; CDR3aa: CASSIAGLSNQPQHF
abundance: NA; d_gene: NA; v_gene: TRBV27; len: 15; j_gene: TRBJ2-7; CDR3nt: TGTGCCAGCAGTGTCAGGGGATTGAGCTCCTACGAGCAGTACTTC; CDR3aa: CASSVRGLSSYEQYF
abundance: NA; d_gene: NA; v_gene: TRBV6-5; len: 16; j_gene: TRBJ2-7; CDR3nt: TGTGCCAGCAGTTACTCGTTGGGAACAGGGTCAGGTGAGCAGTACTTC; CDR3aa: CASSYSLGTGSGEQYF
abundance: once; d_gene: NA; v_gene: TRBV5-8; len: 14; j_gene: TRBJ2-3; CDR3nt: TGTGCCAGCAGCTTGGAGGACTACACAGATACGCAGTATTTT; CDR3aa: CASSLEDYTDTQYF
abundance: few; d_gene: NA; v_gene: TRBV9; len: 16; j_gene: TRBJ2-7; CDR3nt: TGTGCCAGCAGCGTAGCGGTAGCGGACTCCTCCTACGAGCAGTACTTC; CDR3aa: CASSVAVADSSYEQYF
abundance: few; d_gene: TRBD2; v_gene: TRBV7-3; len: 15; j_gene: TRBJ2-3; CDR3nt: TGTGCCAGCAGCCCCCAGGGAGGGCTCTCAGATACGCAGTATTTT; CDR3aa: CASSPQGGLSDTQYF
abundance: NA; d_gene: NA; v_gene: TRBV6-5; len: 16; j_gene: TRBJ2-3; CDR3nt: TGTGCCAGCAGTTACTCGTGGGCTAGCAACACAGATACGCAGTATTTT; CDR3aa: CASSYSWASNTDTQYF
abundance: NA; d_gene: TRBD1; v_gene: TRBV9; len: 14; j_gene: TRBJ1-2; CDR3nt: TGTGCCAGCAGCTCACGTCAGGGGGTAGGAGGCTACACCTTC; CDR3aa: CASSSRQGVGGYTF
abundance: NA; d_gene: NA; v_gene: TRBV12-3/TRBV12-4; len: 12; j_gene: TRBJ1-2; CDR3nt: TGTGCCAGCAGCCCGGGGGTCTATGGCTACACCTTC; CDR3aa: CASSPGVYGYTF
abundance: NA; d_gene: NA; v_gene: TRBV10-3; len: 13; j_gene: TRBJ1-1; CDR3nt: TGTGCCATCACGCCCCAGAAGAACACTGAAGCTTTCTTT; CDR3aa: CAITPQKNTEAFF
abundance: NA; d_gene: TRBD1; v_gene: TRBV6-2/TRBV6-3; len: 16; j_gene: TRBJ1-3; CDR3nt: TGTGCCAGCAGTTGGGACAGGGATCTTCCTGGAAACACCATATATTTT; CDR3aa: CASSWDRDLPGNTIYF
abundance: NA; d_gene: TRBD1; v_gene: TRBV5-1; len: 15; j_gene: TRBJ2-1; CDR3nt: TGCGCCAGCAGCGAAACGGGACAGGGCCGGGGGGAGCAGTTCTTC; CDR3aa: CASSETGQGRGEQFF
abundance: NA; d_gene: TRBD1; v_gene: TRBV30; len: 14; j_gene: TRBJ2-7; CDR3nt: TGTGCCTGGAGTGTAACAGGGGTAGGGTACGAGCAGTACTTC; CDR3aa: CAWSVTGVGYEQYF
abundance: NA; d_gene: NA; v_gene: TRBV25-1; len: 14; j_gene: TRBJ1-1; CDR3nt: TGTGCCAGCAGTCTAGGGCAGGGGAACACTGAAGCTTTCTTT; CDR3aa: CASSLGQGNTEAFF
abundance: once; d_gene: TRBD2; v_gene: TRBV5-1; len: 16; j_gene: TRBJ2-2; CDR3nt: TGCGCCAGCAGCAGATCGGGGGGAGTTGGCACCGGGGAGCTGTTTTTT; CDR3aa: CASSRSGGVGTGELFF
abundance: NA; d_gene: TRBD1; v_gene: TRBV5-8; len: 15; j_gene: TRBJ1-5; CDR3nt: TGTGCCAGCAGCTCCGGGGACAGGGGAGGTCAGCCCCAGCATTTT; CDR3aa: CASSSGDRGGQPQHF
abundance: NA; d_gene: TRBD1; v_gene: TRBV27; len: 15; j_gene: TRBJ1-4; CDR3nt: TGTGCCAGCAGTCTTCAAGGACAGGGGTCTGAAAAACTGTTTTTT; CDR3aa: CASSLQGQGSEKLFF
abundance: NA; d_gene: TRBD2; v_gene: TRBV19; len: 12; j_gene: TRBJ2-5; CDR3nt: TGTGCCACCGTAGCGGGACAAGAGACCCAGTACTTC; CDR3aa: CATVAGQETQYF
abundance: NA; d_gene: NA; v_gene: TRBV7-2; len: 15; j_gene: TRBJ2-2; CDR3nt: TGTGCCAGCAGCTTGGAACGGAGAGGGCCCGGGGAGCTGTTTTTT; CDR3aa: CASSLERRGPGELFF
abundance: once; d_gene: TRBD2; v_gene: TRBV18; len: 15; j_gene: TRBJ2-7; CDR3nt: TGTGCCAGCTCACCGGTAGCGGGGGGTAATGCCGAGCAGTACTTC; CDR3aa: CASSPVAGGNAEQYF
abundance: NA; d_gene: TRBD1; v_gene: TRBV9; len: 13; j_gene: TRBJ2-2; CDR3nt: TGTGCCAGCCGGACAGGGGGCACCGGGGAGCTGTTTTTT; CDR3aa: CASRTGGTGELFF
abundance: NA; d_gene: NA; v_gene: TRBV7-6; len: 14; j_gene: TRBJ2-5; CDR3nt: TGTGCCAGCAGCTTGTGGCAGGGGATGGAGACCCAGTACTTC; CDR3aa: CASSLWQGMETQYF
abundance: NA; d_gene: NA; v_gene: TRBV3-1/TRBV3-2; len: 14; j_gene: TRBJ2-7; CDR3nt: TGTGCCAGCAGCCAAGCCAGGGCGTCACACGAGCAGTACTTC; CDR3aa: CASSQARASHEQYF
abundance: NA; d_gene: TRBD2; v_gene: TRBV5-4; len: 17; j_gene: TRBJ2-1; CDR3nt: TGTGCCAGCCTTAAACGCCGCCCGGGACTAGCGGGAGTTGAGCAGTTCTTC; CDR3aa: CASLKRRPGLAGVEQFF
abundance: NA; d_gene: NA; v_gene: TRBV4-2; len: 17; j_gene: TRBJ1-1; CDR3nt: TGTGCCAGCAGCCAAGTTACTGTCCAGGATGGGGGGGCTGAAGCTTTCTTT; CDR3aa: CASSQVTVQDGGAEAFF
abundance: NA; d_gene: NA; v_gene: TRBV12-3/TRBV12-4; len: 12; j_gene: TRBJ1-2; CDR3nt: TGTGCCAGCAGCGTAGGGGGCTATGGCTACACCTTC; CDR3aa: CASSVGGYGYTF
abundance: NA; d_gene: TRBD2; v_gene: TRBV7-9; len: 14; j_gene: TRBJ2-7; CDR3nt: TGTGCCAGCAGTTTAGCGGGGACTTCCTACGAGCAGTACTTC; CDR3aa: CASSLAGTSYEQYF
abundance: NA; d_gene: TRBD2; v_gene: TRBV3-1/TRBV3-2; len: 15; j_gene: TRBJ2-7; CDR3nt: TGTGCCAGCAGCCATCGGTCTAGCGGGATCTACGAGCAGTACTTC; CDR3aa: CASSHRSSGIYEQYF
abundance: NA; d_gene: NA; v_gene: TRBV6-6; len: 16; j_gene: TRBJ1-4; CDR3nt: TGTGCCAGCAGTTACACTCTCGGAGCCCGGGTGGAAAAACTGTTTTTT; CDR3aa: CASSYTLGARVEKLFF
abundance: NA; d_gene: NA; v_gene: TRBV5-4; len: 16; j_gene: TRBJ2-7; CDR3nt: TGTGCCAGCAGCTTGACCCCCGGCGGGTACGCCTACGAGCAGTACTTC; CDR3aa: CASSLTPGGYAYEQYF
abundance: NA; d_gene: NA; v_gene: TRBV5-4; len: 13; j_gene: TRBJ2-3; CDR3nt: TGTGCCAGCAGCTTGGAGCCCTCAGATACGCAGTATTTT; CDR3aa: CASSLEPSDTQYF
abundance: NA; d_gene: NA; v_gene: TRBV12-5; len: 20; j_gene: TRBJ1-4; CDR3nt: TGTGCTAGTGGTTTGTCCTCCGGCAGGGTCCCACTTGAGGCTAATGAAAAACTGTTTTTT; CDR3aa: CASGLSSGRVPLEANEKLFF
abundance: NA; d_gene: NA; v_gene: TRBV19; len: 19; j_gene: TRBJ2-1; CDR3nt: TGTGCCAGTAGTATTAGGTTAGGGGGGGCAATGAGCTCCTACAATGAGCAGTTCTTC; CDR3aa: CASSIRLGGAMSSYNEQFF
abundance: NA; d_gene: TRBD1; v_gene: TRBV4-1; len: 17; j_gene: TRBJ1-1; CDR3nt: TGCGCCAGCAGCCCCGGACTCTGGGACAGGAAGAACACTGAAGCTTTCTTT; CDR3aa: CASSPGLWDRKNTEAFF
abundance: NA; d_gene: TRBD1; v_gene: TRBV19; len: 13; j_gene: TRBJ2-7; CDR3nt: TGTGCCAGTCGACAGGGGCCCACCTACGAGCAGTACTTC; CDR3aa: CASRQGPTYEQYF
abundance: NA; d_gene: NA; v_gene: TRBV25-1; len: 15; j_gene: TRBJ1-1; CDR3nt: TGTGCCAGCAGTGACATAGGGGTGGGGCACACTGAAGCTTTCTTT; CDR3aa: CASSDIGVGHTEAFF
abundance: few; d_gene: NA; v_gene: TRBV15; len: 17; j_gene: TRBJ2-6; CDR3nt: TGTGCCACCAGCAGCCCCAGGACATTCTCTGGGGCCAACGTCCTGACTTTC; CDR3aa: CATSSPRTFSGANVLTF
abundance: NA; d_gene: TRBD2; v_gene: TRBV6-2/TRBV6-3; len: 16; j_gene: TRBJ2-3; CDR3nt: TGTGCCAGCAGTGCCCGGACTAGGTGGGGCACAGATACGCAGTATTTT; CDR3aa: CASSARTRWGTDTQYF
abundance: once; d_gene: TRBD2; v_gene: TRBV14; len: 16; j_gene: TRBJ2-3; CDR3nt: TGTGCCAGCAGCCAAGGGATAGCGGGGGGGAGAGATACGCAGTATTTT; CDR3aa: CASSQGIAGGRDTQYF
abundance: NA; d_gene: NA; v_gene: TRBV30; len: 13; j_gene: TRBJ1-6; CDR3nt: TGTGCCTGGAGGGGGGGACGCAATTCACCCCTCCACTTT; CDR3aa: CAWRGGRNSPLHF
abundance: NA; d_gene: NA; v_gene: TRBV4-3; len: 13; j_gene: TRBJ2-2; CDR3nt: TGCGCCAGCAGCCGGAGGAGGGCCGGGGAGCTGTTTTTT; CDR3aa: CASSRRRAGELFF
abundance: NA; d_gene: TRBD1; v_gene: TRBV19; len: 14; j_gene: TRBJ2-7; CDR3nt: TGTGCCACGCGGGACAGGGGCGTTACCTACGAGCAGTACTTC; CDR3aa: CATRDRGVTYEQYF
abundance: NA; d_gene: TRBD1; v_gene: TRBV2; len: 12; j_gene: TRBJ2-7; CDR3nt: TGTGCCAGCAGGGACAGGGTGTACGAGCAGTACTTC; CDR3aa: CASRDRVYEQYF